The 26 T cell receptor beta chains below all came from one sample that was sequenced in a study of response to subunit inactivated influenza vaccine. TCRdb re-called the RT-PCR reads through MiXCR, storing one row per CDR3 protein. This sample has about 170,000 distinct CDR3 sequences, with approximately 12% found just once. This same sample was also part of a study on T cells expressing NK-cell markers. This second study notes: The TCR beta cDNA came from 5'RACE template switching with UMIs.

The material sequenced was CD8+ T cells sorted from PBMCs, taken 11 to 12 days after vaccination. All receptors come from a man aged 50 or older who received an inactivated influenza vaccine.

In its sample, this clonotype was seen once. CDR3 amino acids: CASSRGYMQGTDTQYF. The CDR3 nucleotides read TGTGCCAGCAGCCGGGGGTATATGCAGGGAACAGATACGCAGTATTTT. The gene calls are TRBV5-4 and TRBJ2-3; tentatively, D is TRBD2 (6 bases). Between the trimmed V and J ends, which lost 4 bases and 3 bases, there was a span of 18 bases. The length of the CDR3 is 16 residues. CDR1 SGHNT and CDR2 YYREEE come from the germline V gene (reference sequence).

This clonotype was observed a few times. This chain joins TRBV11-2 and TRBJ1-6; tentatively, D is TRBD1 (5 bases). The CDR3 extends over 15 amino acids. The ends were cut back, 4 bases at V and 7 bases at J, with 14 bases in the middle. The V gene's germline CDR1 is SGHAT and CDR2 FQNNGV. The chain's CDR3 is CASSSHRGPNSPLHF. CDR3 DNA sequence: TGTGCCAGCAGCTCCCACCGGGGACCCAATTCACCCCTCCACTTT. The full variable domain, rest sourced from reference TRBV11-2 and TRBJ1-6, is EAGVAQSPRYKIIEKRQSVAFWCNPISGHATLYWYQQILGQGPKLLIQFQNNGVVDDSQLPKDRFSAERLKGVDSTLKIQPAKLEDSAVYLCASSSHRGPNSPLHFGNGTRLTVT.

The chain carries TRBV2 and TRBJ2-3; tentative D call: TRBD2 (6 bases). The CDR3 is 17 residues long. The germline V and J ends were trimmed by 7 bases and 0 bases, with 20 bases remaining between them. The V gene's germline CDR1 is SNHLY and CDR2 FYNNEI. CDR3 sequence: CASTPTMGLSSTDTQYF. DNA for the CDR3: TGTGCCAGCACCCCGACCATGGGACTCTCTAGCACAGATACGCAGTATTTT.

This chain links TRBV2 with TRBJ1-2; no clear D gene. The V end lost 7 bases, the J end lost 7 bases, and 13 bases lay between the germline ends. Germline CDR1 SNHLY, CDR2 FYNNEI. CDR3 length: 12 residues. The CDR3 is CASKIREIGYTF. The CDR3 DNA reads as TGTGCCAGCAAAATAAGGGAGATTGGCTACACCTTC.

Worth noting for this clonotype: Its ends do not fully match the called genes, so a read error is possible. This rearrangement joins TRBV7-6 to TRBJ2-7; D perhaps matches TRBD2 (5 bases). Germline CDR1 reads SGHVS; CDR2 reads FNYEAQ. The CDR3 runs 14 residues. The CDR3 protein is CASSLSDGNYEQCF. CDR3 DNA: TGTGCCAGCAGCTTGTCCGACGGGAACTACGAGCAGTGCTTC. The variable domain in full, with the rest retrieved from reference TRBV7-6 and TRBJ2-7, is GAGVSQSPRYKVTKRGQDVALRCDPISGHVSLYWYRQALGQGPEFLTYFNYEAQQDKSGLPNDRFSAERPEGSISTLTIQRTEQRDSAMYRCASSLSDGNYEQCFGPGTRLTVT.

In its sample, this clonotype was seen a few times. This chain connects TRBV4-3 to TRBJ2-7; perhaps TRBD1 as D (6 bases). The germline V gene has CDR1 LGHNA and CDR2 YSLEER. V gave up 0 bases and J gave up 1 base, with 19 bases separating them. The CDR3 has 18 residues. CDR3 sequence (DNA): TGCGCCAGCAGCCAAGAGCAGGGGTCGGCGGGCCTATCCTACGAGCAGTACTTC. Protein sequence: CASSQEQGSAGLSYEQYF.

This clonotype has more than one count but fewer than ten. The gene calls are TRBV2 and TRBJ2-1; tentative D call: TRBD1 (5 bases). The CDR3 sequence is 15 residues long. Germline-derived CDR1 and CDR2 are SNHLY and FYNNEI. V was cut by 1 base and J by 1 base, with 8 bases left in between. The CDR3: CASSEGAGSYNEQFF. DNA of the CDR3: TGTGCCAGCAGTGAAGGAGCAGGGTCCTACAATGAGCAGTTCTTC.

The chain couples TRBV29-1 to TRBJ2-2; unclear D gene. The germline V gene encodes CDR1 SQVTM and CDR2 ANQGSEA. CDR3 size: 11 residues. The V end lost 7 bases, the J end lost 7 bases, and 10 bases lay between the germline ends. The CDR3 nucleotides are TGCAGCGGTTTGGAAATCGGGGAGCTGTTTTTT. Encoded protein: CSGLEIGELFF.

This chain connects TRBV7-2 to TRBJ2-5, with 7 bases fitting TRBD1. Germline CDR1 SGHTA, CDR2 FQGNSA. The CDR3 has 12 residues. V shed 7 bases, J shed 5 bases, and the junction held 4 bases outside the gene matches. DNA of the CDR3: TGTGCCAGCAAAGACAGGGATGAGACCCAGTACTTC. It codes for CASKDRDETQYF.

This clonotype was seen a handful of times. Here the CDR3 reads CASSLWSGGSSYNEQFF. CDR3 nucleotides: TGTGCCAGCAGTTTATGGTCAGGCGGGAGCTCCTACAATGAGCAGTTCTTC. The chain uses TRBV28 and TRBJ2-1; 7 bases are a match to TRBD2. J gave up 0 bases and V 0 bases, and 5 bases lay outside the gene matches. The CDR3 consists of 17 residues. The germline gives CDR1 MDHEN, CDR2 SYDVKM.

This chain joins TRBV29-1 and TRBJ1-1; D might be TRBD1 (5 bases). The V gene lost 7 bases and the J gene lost 0 bases, with 12 bases spanning the gap. The germline V gene has CDR1 SQVTM and CDR2 ANQGSEA. The CDR3 sequence is 13 residues long. The CDR3 region has the DNA TGCAGCGCCCTGACAGTAATGAACACTGAAGCTTTCTTT. Protein product: CSALTVMNTEAFF.

The chain joins TRBV28 to TRBJ2-7; D not certain. The CDR3 loop spans 14 amino acids. V lost 5 bases, J lost 2 bases, and 13 bases lay in between. CDR1 and CDR2 (germline): MDHEN, SYDVKM. The CDR3 nucleotides read TGTGCCAGCAGTCTCGCTAGTATCCCCTACGAGCAGTACTTC. Its protein product is CASSLASIPYEQYF.

V usage is TRBV2 and J usage is TRBJ2-7, with a possible D match to TRBD2 (7 bases). The germline V gene has CDR1 SNHLY and CDR2 FYNNEI. CDR3 length: 15 amino acids. Between the trimmed V and J ends, which lost 9 bases and 3 bases, there was a span of 21 bases. For the CDR3, the DNA is TGTGCCAGTTCCGGTGCGGGGGCCACCTTCTACGAGCAGTACTTC. Encoded protein: CASSGAGATFYEQYF. The whole variable domain, remainder taken from reference TRBV2 and TRBJ2-7, is EPEVTQTPSHQVTQMGQEVILRCVPISNHLYFYWYRQILGQKVEFLVSFYNNEISEKSEIFDDQFSVERPDGSNFTLKIRSTKLEDSAMYFCASSGAGATFYEQYFGPGTRLTVT.

The rearrangement uses TRBV20-1 and TRBJ2-2; 12 bases fit TRBD2. CDR3 length: 15 amino acids. The trim removed 5 bases at V and 0 bases at J, leaving 1 base unmatched. Germline-derived CDR1 and CDR2 are DFQATT and SNEGSKA (reference sequence). The CDR3 bases are TGCAGTGCTGGACTAGCGGGATCGAACACCGGGGAGCTGTTTTTT. Translated: CSAGLAGSNTGELFF.

This clonotype was seen a few times. V gene TRBV9 combines with J gene TRBJ2-5; possible D gene TRBD1, 6 bases. This CDR3 has 14 amino acids. The germline V gene encodes CDR1 SGDLS and CDR2 YYNGEE. Trimming took 4 bases from V and 0 from J, leaving 10 bases between them. CDR3 nucleotides: TGTGCCAGCAGCCCGGGACACTACCAAGAGACCCAGTACTTC. This encodes CASSPGHYQETQYF.

Concerning this clonotype: The junction and the germline gene differ at one end; a read error may be behind it. The chain combines TRBV7-2 with TRBJ2-2; D is unresolved. The CDR3 consists of 14 residues. CDR1 is SGHTA, CDR2 FQGNSA, per germline. CDR3 residues: CASSLAQNTAELFF. The CDR3 region has the DNA TGTGCCAGCAGCTTAGCCCAGAACACCGCGGAGCTGTTTTTT.

This clonotype occurred many times. This chain connects TRBV29-1 to TRBJ2-2, with D unclear. The V gene's germline CDR1 is SQVTM and CDR2 ANQGSEA. V was trimmed by 4 bases and J by 3 bases, leaving 6 bases between them. The CDR3 is 12 amino acids. Here the CDR3 DNA reads TGCAGCGTTGTTTATGACACCGGGGAGCTGTTTTTT. It codes for CSVVYDTGELFF.

This clonotype was found a few times. The chain links TRBV7-9 to TRBJ2-5, with TRBD1 identical over 8 bases. The CDR3 has 14 amino acids. V gave up 10 bases and J gave up 5 bases; unmatched junction bases: 12. Germline lookup yields CDR1 SEHNR and CDR2 FQNEAQ (reference sequence). CDR3 nucleotides: TGTGCCACAGATCGGACAGGGATTTTGGAGACCCAGTACTTC. As protein: CATDRTGILETQYF.

The genes are TRBV6-2 or TRBV6-3 and TRBJ2-5; D gene ambiguous. Trimming cost V 2 bases and J 5 bases, with 12 bases left between them. The CDR3 contains 14 residues. Germline values: CDR1 MNHEY, CDR2 SVGEGT. In DNA, the CDR3 is TGTGCCAGCAGTTACCTGACTTCGTTGGAGACCCAGTACTTC. Translated, it gives CASSYLTSLETQYF.

This sequence joins TRBV21-1 and TRBJ1-4. TRBV21-1 is noted as a pseudogene. The CDR3 is 16 residues long. In DNA, the CDR3 is TGTGCCAGCAGCAAAGGGAGCAACGGGGTTGATGAAAAACTGTTTTTT. Its translation is CASSKGSNGVDEKLFF.

This clonotype occurred many times. The J gene is TRBJ1-2, the V gene TRBV4-3; D is possibly TRBD1 (5 bases). This CDR3 has 14 amino acids. Per germline, CDR1 LGHNA and CDR2 YSLEER. V was clipped by 0 bases and J by 5 bases, with 10 bases between them. DNA for the CDR3: TGCGCCAGCAGCCAAGACAGGGTCCGGTATGGCTACACCTTC. This translates into CASSQDRVRYGYTF.

Ten or more counts support this clonotype. The chain carries TRBV6-5 and TRBJ2-6; 8 bases align to TRBD1. V trimming: 0 bases; J trimming: 4 bases; junction bases outside the gene matches: 11. Germline V gene sequence: CDR1 MNHEY, CDR2 SVGAGI. This CDR3 is 19 amino acids long. The CDR3 DNA sequence: TGTGCCAGCAGTTACTCGTTCAGACAGGGGATTACGGGGGCCAACGTCCTGACTTTC. This codes for CASSYSFRQGITGANVLTF.

This clonotype was recorded at least ten times. CDR3 amino acids: CASSLDRVEEQYF. The DNA for the CDR3 is TGTGCCAGCAGTCTAGACAGGGTAGAAGAGCAGTACTTC. V and J are TRBV12-3 or TRBV12-4 and TRBJ2-7; 7 bases fit TRBD1. The CDR3 extends over 13 amino acids. The J segment lost 7 bases and the V segment lost 5 bases, leaving 8 bases of the junction unmatched.

This clonotype appeared a few times. The chain couples TRBV7-2 to TRBJ2-7; D not resolved. This CDR3 spans 11 amino acids. Deletions cut 5 bases from V and 7 bases from J, with 9 bases between. Germline V gives CDR1 SGHTA, CDR2 FQGNSA. DNA for the CDR3: TGTGCCAGCAGCCTACCTGGGGAGCAGTACTTC. It translates to CASSLPGEQYF.

This chain uses TRBV24-1 with TRBJ2-7, with D possibly being TRBD1 (6 bases). The CDR3 has 15 amino acids. V shed 6 bases and J shed 2 bases, with 16 bases lying between them. CDR1 and CDR2 from the germline V gene are KGHDR and SFDVKD. CDR3 DNA: TGTGCCACCAGTCATACCGGGACATCTACCTACGAGCAGTACTTC. This codes for CATSHTGTSTYEQYF.

This clonotype was detected many times. The rearrangement links TRBV4-3 to TRBJ1-6; no reliable D call. Trimming pared 0 bases from V and 11 bases from J, leaving 14 bases between. There are 15 residues in the CDR3. Germline CDR1 reads LGHNA; CDR2 reads YSLEER. The CDR3 reads CASSQDGGNGTPLHF. In DNA form, the CDR3 reads TGCGCCAGCAGCCAAGATGGAGGGAATGGCACACCCCTCCACTTT.